The rows below give T cell receptor beta chains drawn from one sample of a study of blood T cell repertoires in COVID-19. The table came from immunoSEQ multiplex PCR; TCRdb's copy has only in-frame clones and leaves some out. The table lists about 110,000 clones, 60% to 85% of them singletons. The specimen sequenced was peripheral blood. These receptors all come from a human donor in a cohort sampled during active or convalescent COVID-19. Both conserved end residues are part of each CDR3. A D gene is named only where the DNA matches it firmly. Size tells how often a clone was seen (once, few, many) or the class of an expanded clone, and some rows leave it out.

>TRBJ2-1|.|TRBV24-1|.
CATSRLSAGEQFF
TGTGCCACCAGTCGGCTCTCGGCGGGTGAGCAGTTCTTC
>TRBJ2-5|.|TRBV5-4|.
CASTTRDGGRETQYF
TGTGCCAGCACCACTAGGGACGGGGGACGAGAGACCCAGTACTTC
>TRBJ2-7|.|TRBV28|.
CASSPEGRRGFYEQYF
TGTGCCAGCAGTCCCGAAGGGCGAAGAGGGTTCTACGAGCAGTACTTC
>TRBJ1-2|TRBD1|TRBV3-1/TRBV3-2|.
CASSRSGGGHGYTF
TGTGCCAGCAGCCGATCAGGGGGAGGTCATGGCTACACCTTC
>TRBJ1-3|.|TRBV5-5|.
CASSFVHPGNTIYF
TGTGCCAGCAGCTTTGTACACCCTGGAAACACCATATATTTT
>TRBJ1-1|.|TRBV2|.
CASRPGLSNTEAFF
TGTGCCAGCAGACCGGGACTTTCGAACACTGAAGCTTTCTTT
>TRBJ2-7|.|TRBV3-1/TRBV3-2|.
CASSFGPEGNYEQYF
TGTGCCAGCAGCTTTGGACCCGAGGGAAACTACGAGCAGTACTTC
>TRBJ2-1|TRBD2|TRBV6-1|.
CASSEVSGSYNEQFF
TGTGCCAGCAGTGAAGTGAGCGGGAGCTACAATGAGCAGTTCTTC
>TRBJ2-3|.|TRBV5-6|.
CASSRLGSANTDTQYF
TGTGCCAGCAGCCGCCTCGGGAGCGCGAACACAGATACGCAGTATTTT
>TRBJ1-2|.|TRBV27|once
CASSTIAGAHGYTF
TGTGCCAGCAGTACAATCGCAGGGGCACATGGCTACACCTTC
>TRBJ1-3|.|TRBV25-1|.
CASRQQGIGNTIYF
TGTGCCAGCAGACAACAGGGTATTGGAAACACCATATATTTT
>TRBJ1-2|.|TRBV27|.
CASRATGGSAGYTF
TGTGCCAGCAGGGCGACGGGGGGGTCGGCTGGCTACACCTTC
>TRBJ2-3|TRBD2|TRBV28|.
CASSSIAGEDTQYF
TGTGCCAGCAGTTCTATAGCGGGAGAAGATACGCAGTATTTT
>TRBJ1-6|TRBD1|TRBV6-1|.
CASSGTGGLYNSPLHF
TGTGCCAGCAGTGGAACAGGGGGTCTTTATAATTCACCCCTCCACTTT
>TRBJ2-7|.|TRBV19|few
CASSIGPEDSYEQYF
TGTGCCAGTAGTATAGGGCCAGAGGACTCCTACGAGCAGTACTTC
>TRBJ2-3|TRBD2|TRBV24-1|once
CATSDAKTSDTDTQYF
TGTGCCACCAGTGATGCTAAGACTAGCGACACAGATACGCAGTATTTT
>TRBJ1-1|TRBD1|TRBV5-1|.
CASSWAGGLTEAFF
TGCGCCAGCAGCTGGGCAGGGGGGTTGACTGAAGCTTTCTTT
>TRBJ2-7|.|TRBV2|.
CASSPDSGLGEQYF
TGTGCCAGCAGCCCGGATAGCGGTCTCGGCGAGCAGTACTTC
>TRBJ2-1|TRBD2|TRBV7-2|.
CASSPRGTSGPYNEQFF
TGTGCCAGCAGCCCTAGGGGGACTAGCGGCCCCTACAATGAGCAGTTCTTC
>TRBJ1-5|.|TRBV7-2|.
CASSLAQAGNQPQHF
TGTGCCAGCAGCTTAGCACAGGCAGGCAATCAGCCCCAGCATTTT
>TRBJ1-2|.|TRBV24-1|.
CATSDSIYGYTF
TGTGCCACCAGTGATAGCATATATGGCTACACCTTC
>TRBJ2-3|.|TRBV5-1|.
CASSLDSLKTDTQYF
TGCGCCAGCAGCTTGGATAGCCTAAAAACAGATACGCAGTATTTT
>TRBJ2-7|.|TRBV11-2|.
CASSSRDHGYYEQYF
TGTGCCAGCAGCTCCAGGGATCACGGGTACTACGAGCAGTACTTC
>TRBJ1-2|.|TRBV28|few
CASTGVSYGYTF
TGTGCCAGCACCGGGGTTAGCTATGGCTACACCTTC
>TRBJ1-1|TRBD1|TRBV19|.
CASSNPGTGHTEAFF
TGTGCCAGTAGTAACCCCGGGACAGGGCACACTGAAGCTTTCTTT
>TRBJ1-1|.|TRBV11-2|.
CASRPGLTNTEAFF
TGTGCCAGCAGACCGGGACTTACGAACACTGAAGCTTTCTTT
>TRBJ1-3|.|TRBV7-2|.
CASSLGSGGAGNTIYF
TGTGCCAGCAGCTTAGGTTCGGGGGGGGCTGGAAACACCATATATTTT
>TRBJ2-2|TRBD1|TRBV4-3|.
CASSPTGGTGELFF
TGCGCCAGCAGCCCAACAGGGGGCACCGGGGAGCTGTTTTTT
>TRBJ2-5|.|TRBV7-7|.
CASSRGLQETQYF
TGTGCTAGCAGCAGGGGTCTTCAAGAGACCCAGTACTTC
>TRBJ1-4|TRBD1|TRBV11-2|few
CASSLGQGVKEKLFF
TGTGCCAGCAGCTTAGGGCAGGGGGTGAAGGAAAAACTGTTTTTT
>TRBJ1-4|.|TRBV19|.
CASMQLQPNEKLFF
TGTGCCAGTATGCAGTTACAGCCAAATGAAAAACTGTTTTTT
>TRBJ2-3|TRBD2|TRBV11-3|.
CASSYILAGDRSQYF
TGTGCCAGCAGCTACATACTAGCGGGAGACAGATCGCAGTATTTT
>TRBJ2-7|.|TRBV28|few
CASSSGPGRGDYEQYF
TGTGCCAGCAGTTCGGGCCCCGGGAGAGGAGACTACGAGCAGTACTTC
>TRBJ1-4|.|TRBV5-1|.
CASSQTATNEKLFF
TGCGCCAGCAGCCAGACAGCAACTAATGAAAAACTGTTTTTT
>TRBJ2-7|.|TRBV7-9|.
CASSLDSLTYEQYF
TGTGCCAGCAGCTTGGACTCCCTGACCTACGAGCAGTACTTC
>TRBJ2-2|.|TRBV6-2/TRBV6-3|.
CASSPGKGSGNTGELFF
TGTGCCAGCAGCCCAGGGAAGGGTAGCGGAAACACCGGGGAGCTGTTTTTT
>TRBJ2-7|.|TRBV5-1|.
CASSFEPNPYEQYF
TGCGCCAGCAGCTTCGAGCCTAATCCCTACGAGCAGTACTTC
>TRBJ1-2|TRBD1|TRBV4-1|.
CASSQAYGQGSTYGYTF
TGCGCCAGCAGCCAAGCTTACGGACAGGGGTCGACCTATGGCTACACCTTC
>TRBJ2-3|.|TRBV3-1/TRBV3-2|.
CASSQEPGVTDTQYF
TGTGCCAGCAGCCAGGAACCGGGAGTCACAGATACGCAGTATTTT
>TRBJ1-1|.|TRBV28|.
CASTGDQGTEAFF
TGTGCCAGCACCGGGGATCAGGGGACTGAAGCTTTCTTT
>TRBJ1-2|.|TRBV9|.
CASSGRNEAGYGYTF
TGTGCCAGCAGCGGAAGGAATGAGGCTGGCTATGGCTACACCTTC
>TRBJ2-1|TRBD1|TRBV3-1/TRBV3-2|.
CASSRGQWSYNEQFF
TGTGCCAGCAGTCGGGGACAGTGGTCCTACAATGAGCAGTTCTTC
>TRBJ2-2|TRBD2|TRBV11-2|.
CASIGAGVTIHRRELFF
TGTGCCAGCATTGGAGCGGGAGTCACAATTCACCGTCGGGAGCTGTTTTTT
>TRBJ2-3|.|TRBV28|.
CASSSPGDGTDTQYF
TGTGCCAGCAGTTCACCAGGGGACGGCACAGATACGCAGTATTTT
>TRBJ1-1|TRBD1|TRBV4-3|.
CASSPRTGLNTEAFF
TGCGCCAGCAGCCCGCGGACAGGCCTGAACACTGAAGCTTTCTTT
>TRBJ1-6|.|TRBV3-1/TRBV3-2|.
CASSPLDRRDSPLHF
TGTGCCAGCAGTCCGCTCGACAGGAGAGATTCACCCCTCCACTTT